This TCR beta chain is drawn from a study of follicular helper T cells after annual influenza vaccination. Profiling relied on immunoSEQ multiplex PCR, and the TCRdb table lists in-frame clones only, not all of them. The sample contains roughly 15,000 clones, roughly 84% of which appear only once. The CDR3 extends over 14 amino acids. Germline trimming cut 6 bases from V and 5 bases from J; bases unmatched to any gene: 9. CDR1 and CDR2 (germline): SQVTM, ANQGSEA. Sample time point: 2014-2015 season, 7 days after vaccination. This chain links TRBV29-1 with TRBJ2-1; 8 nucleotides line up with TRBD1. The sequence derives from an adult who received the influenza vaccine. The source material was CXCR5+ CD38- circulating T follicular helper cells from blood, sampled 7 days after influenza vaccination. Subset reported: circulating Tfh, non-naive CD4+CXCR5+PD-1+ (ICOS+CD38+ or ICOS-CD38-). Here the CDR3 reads CSVARTGQNNEQFF. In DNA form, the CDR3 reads TGCAGCGTCGCCCGGACAGGGCAGAACAATGAGCAGTTCTTC.